This T cell receptor beta chain was recorded in a study of T-cell memory formation after mild COVID-19. In TCRdb, the 5' RACE reads were re-called with MiXCR into one record per CDR3 protein. Found here are 400,000 to 550,000 distinct CDR3 sequences, approximately 25% of them singletons; the top ten hold around 12%. About this clonotype: The antigen remains undetermined.

The CDR3 extends over 13 amino acids. Deletions cut 7 bases from V and 1 base from J, with 11 bases between. Whole-study results and caveats: CD4+ contracting clones lay mainly in CM and EM, CD8+ ones in EMRA. While clones contracting from day 15 to 85 were balanced between CD4 and CD8, later expanders leaned CD4+.

The specimen was PBMCs or a T cell subset sorted from them (not recorded which). This sequence was found in an adult woman who had mild COVID-19 (a few samples of this study predate the infection). Cell type and time point are not known. The J gene is TRBJ2-7, the V gene TRBV12-3 or TRBV12-4; perhaps TRBD1 as D (6 bases). The CDR3 nucleotides are TGTGCCAGCAAGCACAGGGAATCCTACGAGCAGTACTTC. It specifies CASKHRESYEQYF.